Listed here are 6 T cell receptor beta chains from one sample, sequenced in a study of shared clonotypes between healthy human individuals (TCRdb year 2020). CD8 naive samples were CD45RO-negative cells positively selected for CCR7, giving a CD45RA+CCR7+ population that excluded TemRA cells. To prepare the library, the immunoSEQ multiplex PCR assay was applied. TCRdb provides this immuneACCESS table in a form limited to in-frame rearrangements. Some clones are lacking; in checked studies, under half of them reflect an unresolved V gene, and why the rest are absent is not known. This sample comprises about 800,000 clones, 90% to 97% of them detected only once. The top ten clonotypes cover about 0.21% of the sample. Input material: naive CD8+ T cells sorted from blood. According to the study, the label for this sample's cell subset or site signals: CD45RA+CCR7+. These receptors were collected from a man aged 25-45 years in good health.

The chain is built from TRBV7-8 and TRBJ2-2; no clear D. The germline gives CDR1 SGHVS, CDR2 FQNEAQ. Trimming took off 1 base at V and 7 bases at J, with 19 bases between the two ends. The CDR3 consists of 17 residues. The CDR3 loop is CASSLVLQLKDIGELFF. For the CDR3, the DNA is TGTGCCAGCAGCTTAGTGCTCCAGTTAAAGGATATCGGGGAGCTGTTTTTT.

The rearrangement links TRBV7-6 to TRBJ1-1, with D possibly matching TRBD1 (5 bases). V dropped 5 bases and J dropped 0 bases, with 16 bases sitting between them. Germline CDR1 SGHVS, CDR2 FNYEAQ. The CDR3 sequence is 16 residues long. The CDR3 sequence is CASSEDVGDMNTEAFF. The CDR3 region has the DNA TGTGCCAGCAGCGAGGATGTGGGGGATATGAACACTGAAGCTTTCTTT.

This chain connects TRBV29-1 to TRBJ2-3; the D is unclear. The CDR3 consists of 16 residues. Between the trimmed V and J ends, which lost 7 bases and 2 bases, there was a span of 22 bases. CDR1 and CDR2 from the germline V gene are SQVTM and ANQGSEA. The chain's CDR3 is CSAVKLERTFTDTQYF. The CDR3 DNA reads as TGCAGCGCTGTGAAACTTGAGAGGACGTTCACAGATACGCAGTATTTT.

The chain couples TRBV23-1 to TRBJ1-2; 10 nucleotides agree with TRBD1. Being an ORF, TRBV23-1 has a function that is uncertain. The CDR3 extends over 17 amino acids. V gave up 3 bases and J gave up 4 bases; unmatched junction bases: 11. The CDR3 protein is CASSHRDRGEGPYGYTF. Written as DNA, the CDR3 is TGCGCCAGCAGTCATCGGGACAGGGGAGAGGGACCCTATGGCTACACCTTC.

The sample holds one count of this clone. The V call is TRBV4-1, the J call TRBJ2-7; D may match TRBD1 or TRBD2 (9 bases each). Germline lookup yields CDR1 MGHRA and CDR2 YSYEKL. V lost 0 bases and J 3 bases, leaving 15 bases between the germline ends. The CDR3 has 16 amino acids. The CDR3 DNA reads as TGCGCCAGCAGCCAAGATAGCGGGGGACAGGGCTACGAGCAGTACTTC. Translation: CASSQDSGGQGYEQYF.

The chain has TRBV4-2 and TRBJ2-3; the match to TRBD2 covers 9 bases. The ends lost 4 bases at V and 0 bases at J; junction bases unmatched: 17. Germline loops: CDR1 LGHNA, CDR2 YNFKEQ. The CDR3 length is 20 residues. The CDR3 spells CASSPPDSGSARPSTDTQYF. CDR3 DNA: TGTGCCAGCAGCCCCCCGGATAGCGGGAGCGCCCGTCCTAGCACAGATACGCAGTATTTT.